This TCR beta chain was recovered during a study of human T cells and chemical hapten exposure (dated by TCRdb to the early 2020s). Study-level background: For sensitization, 2% DPC in acetone was applied to a 2 cm by 2 cm area of upper inner arm skin. Throughout the study period of around 24 weeks, patients also received therapeutic DPC doses to the scalp every week. For TCR sequencing, blood came from 25 to 35 alopecia patients at anywhere from one to four time points (pre-sensitization, 2, 6 and 24 weeks). Alopecia areata with under or over 50% scalp involvement, alopecia totalis and alopecia universalis were represented in the patient cohort, which was mostly female. Blood samples were taken from patients before sensitization (week 0) and at 2, 6 and about 24 weeks after DPC sensitization. Patch testing was performed on the upper back with Finn chambers containing 0.01% DPC, and the patch tests were scored after 6 days according to International Contact Dermatitis Research Group standards. Libraries were pooled for sequencing, and variation in per-sample TCR yields was attributed mainly to small differences in library volumes within the pool. From each blood RNA sample, both TCR alpha and TCR beta chains were sequenced. The study tracked peripheral blood TCR repertoire changes in vivo during primary and secondary sensitization to the hapten diphenylcyclopropenone (DPC) in alopecia patients. The research as a whole found: Patch test score correlated positively with the number of PT1 expanded TCRs, reaching significance at thresholds 8, 16 and 32 but not at 4. Repeated subsampling changed both the strength of the expansion versus patch-test correlation and the threshold at which that correlation became significant. Expanded TCRs formed significantly more large CDR3 similarity clusters than pre-sensitization or healthy control sets, consistent with antigen-driven responses. All patients had alopecia, a presumed autoimmune disease, so their immune response might differ from that of healthy individuals. DPC sensitization did not change how many TCRs were above 1 in 1000 frequency, and no evidence was found of alterations in global repertoire structure.

As regards this clonotype: Its binding antigen is unknown. One base away there is no much larger clone; base qualities are not given.

The intended sense of this specimen's time point label: patch test 3, about 24 weeks after DPC sensitization. The treatment or condition label on this specimen signifies: therapeutic diphenylcyclopropenone sensitization with weekly scalp DPC. Unfractionated whole blood was collected in Tempus Blood RNA tubes, and total RNA was extracted from that blood. At each patch-test visit, blood was drawn before the patch test was applied. To be eligible, patients had to be aged 18 to 70, diagnosed with alopecia and judged suitable for DPC therapy, while pregnant patients were excluded. The library was obtained by RACE. Reads for this sample came from a NextSeq 500. Library preparation attached unique molecular identifiers to individual cDNA molecules for quantitative, reproducible TCR counting. Regarding the original processing steps: A median of about 87,000 TCRs per sample was observed, with a range of about 20,000 to 750,000. V, J and CDR3 annotation of the TCR reads was carried out using the Decombinator software suite. To make PS versus PT1 abundance plots, every sample was subsampled to the same number of TCRs (28,000). TCRs were defined as expanded if absent before sensitization and observed at least eight times at the 2-week time point. The raw public reads went through TCRdb reprocessing: fastp at Q25, MiXCR clone calling, in-frame beta chains kept. Every CDR3 protein is listed once, alongside the most common genes and DNA of its rows. TCRdb, not the authors, supplied the V and J calls. This sample comprises over 35,000 distinct CDR3 sequences, 9.5% to 15% of them detected only once. 2% to 2.5% of the sample rests with the top ten.

This clonotype was sampled from a woman aged 40 to 50 with alopecia areata. Some clones in this sample may be carry-over from other donors' samples. Sequenced material: whole blood, taken in connection with sensitization to the hapten diphenylcyclopropenone (DPC).

The DNA sequence is given as TGTGCCAAAGAATGTATAAACATTCAGTACTTC. This yields the protein CAKECINIQYF. The receptor chain draws on TRBV5-3 and TRBJ2-4; the D gene lacks a confident call. TRBV5-3 is an ORF for which the function is uncertain. At the junction V is shortened by 9 bases and J by 6 bases, with 10 bases in between. From cysteine to phenylalanine, the CDR3 is 11 amino acids long. The DNA shown is the 33-base CDR3, in frame from base 1.